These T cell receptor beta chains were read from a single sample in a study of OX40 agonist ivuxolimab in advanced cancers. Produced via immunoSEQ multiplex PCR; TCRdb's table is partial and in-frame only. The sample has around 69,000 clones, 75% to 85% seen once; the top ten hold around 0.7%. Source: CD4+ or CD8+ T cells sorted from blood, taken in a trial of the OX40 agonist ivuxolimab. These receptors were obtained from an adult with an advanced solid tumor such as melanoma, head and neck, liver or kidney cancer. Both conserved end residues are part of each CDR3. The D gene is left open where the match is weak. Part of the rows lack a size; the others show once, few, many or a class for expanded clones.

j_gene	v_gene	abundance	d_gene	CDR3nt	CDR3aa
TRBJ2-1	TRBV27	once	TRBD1	TGTGCCAGCAAGCGGGACAGGGACATTATCGGTGGGCAGTTCTTC	CASKRDRDIIGGQFF
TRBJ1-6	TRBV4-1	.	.	TGCGCCAGCAGCCAAGGCCGCCAGGGCCGGTCACCCCTCCACTTT	CASSQGRQGRSPLHF
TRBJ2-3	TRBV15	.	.	TGTGCCACCAGCCATAGAAACACAGATACGCAGTATTTT	CATSHRNTDTQYF
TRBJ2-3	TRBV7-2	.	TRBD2	TGTGCCAGCAGCTTAAGAAGCGGGGTGGTCGATACGCAGTATTTT	CASSLRSGVVDTQYF
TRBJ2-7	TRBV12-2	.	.	TGTGCAAGTCGCTTAGGATACTTCGGTCCTGAGGGCCGGGACGAGCAGTACTTC	CASRLGYFGPEGRDEQYF
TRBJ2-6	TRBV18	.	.	TGTGCCAGCTCACCAGGTACTGGGGCCAACGTCCTGACTTTC	CASSPGTGANVLTF
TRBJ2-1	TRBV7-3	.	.	TGTGCCAGCAGCTTGGCCCGGGGATCTCTCTACAATGAGCAGTTCTTC	CASSLARGSLYNEQFF
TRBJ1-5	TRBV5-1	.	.	TGCGCCAGCAGCTTGTGGGACGGCCAGCCCCAGCATTTT	CASSLWDGQPQHF
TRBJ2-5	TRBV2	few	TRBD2	TGTGCCAGCACCCGATTACAAACTAGCGGGGGGGCCCTAATAGGAGAGACCCAGTACTTC	CASTRLQTSGGALIGETQYF
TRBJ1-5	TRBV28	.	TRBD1	TGTGCCAGCAGTTGGACAGGGCGCATCCAGCCCCAGCATTTT	CASSWTGRIQPQHF
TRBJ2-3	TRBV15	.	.	TGTGCCACCAGCAGAGATCTGGGCAACTTCCGAAGCACAGATACGCAGTATTTT	CATSRDLGNFRSTDTQYF
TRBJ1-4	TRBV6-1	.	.	TGTGCCAGCAGTGAAGAGGAGACACCGATCCATGAAAAACTGTTTTTT	CASSEEETPIHEKLFF
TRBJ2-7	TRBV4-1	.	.	TGCGCCAGCAGCCAAGCCCCGGGACTTATTGGCCACGAGCAGTACTTC	CASSQAPGLIGHEQYF
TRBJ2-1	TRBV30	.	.	TGTGCCTGGGGGGGCCGGGGAAGCTCCTACAATGAGCAGTTCTTC	CAWGGRGSSYNEQFF
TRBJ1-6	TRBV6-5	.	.	TGTGCCAGCAGTTATACCGACAGGCAGGGGAATTCACCCCTCCACTTT	CASSYTDRQGNSPLHF
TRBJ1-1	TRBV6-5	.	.	TGTGCCAGCAGTTACCCTGCAGGGAACACTGAAGCTTTCTTT	CASSYPAGNTEAFF
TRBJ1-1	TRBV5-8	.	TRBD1	TGTGCCAGCAGCTTGGAATCAATGGGACAGGGGTACATGAACACTGAAGCTTTCTTT	CASSLESMGQGYMNTEAFF
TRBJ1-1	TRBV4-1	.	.	TGCGCCAGCAGCCCCTCAAGCAACCGGGCTAAGAACACTGAAGCTTTCTTT	CASSPSSNRAKNTEAFF
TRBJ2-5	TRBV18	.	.	TGTGCCACCAATACGGCGGGACGAGTAGAGACCCAGTACTTC	CATNTAGRVETQYF
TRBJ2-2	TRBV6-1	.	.	TGTGCCAGCACGCAGAGTAACACCGGGGAGCTGTTTTTT	CASTQSNTGELFF
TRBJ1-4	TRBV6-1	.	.	TGTGCCAGCAGTGAGCCAGGGTTCGGTGAAAAACTGTTTTTT	CASSEPGFGEKLFF
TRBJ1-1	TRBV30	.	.	TGTGCCTGGAGTGCGGGGGGGAACACTGAAGCTTTCTTT	CAWSAGGNTEAFF
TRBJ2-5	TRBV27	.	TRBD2	TGTGCCAGCAGTTTATTGGGACTAGCGGGGGGTATGCAAGAGACCCAGTACTTC	CASSLLGLAGGMQETQYF
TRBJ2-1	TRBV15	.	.	TGTGCCACCAGCGGTGATTTAATAGTGGGCAATGAGCAGTTCTTC	CATSGDLIVGNEQFF
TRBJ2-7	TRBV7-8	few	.	TGTGCCAGCAGTTCAGCGGGACAGACCACCTACGAGCAGTACTTC	CASSSAGQTTYEQYF
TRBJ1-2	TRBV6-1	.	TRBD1	TGTGCCAGCAGTGTCCTGACAGGGGTGCTTAACTATGGCTACACCTTC	CASSVLTGVLNYGYTF
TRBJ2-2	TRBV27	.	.	TGTGCCAGCAGCGCTATTGGTTGGGTTTCCGGGGAGCTGTTTTTT	CASSAIGWVSGELFF
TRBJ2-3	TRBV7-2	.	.	TGTGCCAGCAGCCCGGAGGGGGAGTGGGCGAATACGCAGTATTTT	CASSPEGEWANTQYF
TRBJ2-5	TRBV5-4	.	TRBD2	TGTGCCAGCAGCTTCCCTAGCGGGGGCCAAGAGACCCAGTACTTC	CASSFPSGGQETQYF
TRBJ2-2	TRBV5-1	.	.	TGCGCCAGCAGACCCTGGGGGGCGAACACCGGGGAGCTGTTTTTT	CASRPWGANTGELFF
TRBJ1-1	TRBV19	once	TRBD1	TGTGCCACCGGACAGGGGAAGAACACTGAAGCTTTCTTT	CATGQGKNTEAFF